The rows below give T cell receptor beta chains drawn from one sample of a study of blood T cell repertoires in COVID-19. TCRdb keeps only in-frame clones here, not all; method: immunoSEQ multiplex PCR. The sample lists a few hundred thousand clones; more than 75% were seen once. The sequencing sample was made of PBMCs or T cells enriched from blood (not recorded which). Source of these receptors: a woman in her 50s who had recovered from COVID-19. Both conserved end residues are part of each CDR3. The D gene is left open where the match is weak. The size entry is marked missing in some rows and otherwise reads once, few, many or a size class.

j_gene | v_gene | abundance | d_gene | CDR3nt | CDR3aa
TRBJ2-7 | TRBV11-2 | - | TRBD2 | TGTGCCAGCAGCCCAACTAGCGGGGGGCCTTGGGAGCAGTACTTC | CASSPTSGGPWEQYF
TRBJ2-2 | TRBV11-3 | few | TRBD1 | TGTGCCAGCAGCCCAAGACAGGGCGCCGGGGAGCTGTTTTTT | CASSPRQGAGELFF
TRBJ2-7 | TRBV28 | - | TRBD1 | TGTGCCAGCAGCCTGACAGGGGCGGTGACCCACGAGCAGTACTTC | CASSLTGAVTHEQYF
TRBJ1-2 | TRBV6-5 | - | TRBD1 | TGTGCCAGCAGGGACAGGGGGCAGCTCTATGGCTACACCTTC | CASRDRGQLYGYTF
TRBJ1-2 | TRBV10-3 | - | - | TGTGCCATCAGTGAGTCGCAGGGCCTCTACGGCTACACCTTC | CAISESQGLYGYTF
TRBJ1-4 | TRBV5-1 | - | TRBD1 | TGCGCCAGCAGCTTTGGAGGGACAGGGGGCTTGGTAGGTGAAAAACTGTTTTTT | CASSFGGTGGLVGEKLFF
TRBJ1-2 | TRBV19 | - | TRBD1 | TGTGCCAGTCGAGGGGACAGGGGTATTGGTGGCTACACCTTC | CASRGDRGIGGYTF
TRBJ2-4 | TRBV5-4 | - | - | TGTGCCAGCAGCTTAGAGGCGCCAGGGGTATCCAAAAACATTCAGTACTTC | CASSLEAPGVSKNIQYF
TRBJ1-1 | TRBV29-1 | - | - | TGCAGCGTTGAGGTCGGGGGAAGAATCACTGAAGCTTTCTTT | CSVEVGGRITEAFF
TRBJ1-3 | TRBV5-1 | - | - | TGCGCCAGCAGCAGTGCGCCGGGAGTGACTGGAAACACCATATATTTT | CASSSAPGVTGNTIYF
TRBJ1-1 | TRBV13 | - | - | TGTGCCAGCAGCGGGGGACAGAACACTGAAGCTTTCTTT | CASSGGQNTEAFF
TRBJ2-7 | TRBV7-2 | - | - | TGTGCCAGCAGCCCGGGACATGCCTACGAGCAGTACTTC | CASSPGHAYEQYF
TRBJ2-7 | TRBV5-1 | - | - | TGCGCCAGCAGCTTGGACGACACAGCCTACGAGCAGTACTTC | CASSLDDTAYEQYF
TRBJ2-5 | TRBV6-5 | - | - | TGTGCCAGCACGAGGTCCCCGAGCCAAGAGACCCAGTACTTC | CASTRSPSQETQYF
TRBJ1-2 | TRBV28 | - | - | TGTGCCAGCAGTCCAGGGTTGCGGGGCTACACCTTC | CASSPGLRGYTF
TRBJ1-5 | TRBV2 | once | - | TGTGCCAGCACCCCTTCGGTACTTCCTAGCAATCAGCCCCAGCATTTT | CASTPSVLPSNQPQHF
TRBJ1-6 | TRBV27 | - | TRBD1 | TGTGCCAGCAGCTTCGAGCCGACAGGGGTCTCACCCCTCCACTTT | CASSFEPTGVSPLHF
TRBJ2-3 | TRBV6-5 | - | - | TGTGCCAGCAGCAAGCGGGATACGCAGTATTTT | CASSKRDTQYF
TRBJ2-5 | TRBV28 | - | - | TGTGCCAGCAGGGGGGTGGGGAGGGAGACCCAGTACTTC | CASRGVGRETQYF
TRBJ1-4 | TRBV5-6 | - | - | TGTGCCAGCAGCCCAACCGGGGGGGGGCGAGAAAAACTGTTTTTT | CASSPTGGGREKLFF
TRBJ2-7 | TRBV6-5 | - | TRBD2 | TGTGCCAGCAAGGGACTAGCGGGTTCCGAGCAGTACTTC | CASKGLAGSEQYF
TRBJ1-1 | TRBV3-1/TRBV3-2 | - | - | TGTGCCAGCAGCCAAGACCCAAACACTGAAGCTTTCTTT | CASSQDPNTEAFF
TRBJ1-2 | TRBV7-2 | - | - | TGTGCCAGCAGCCTCCGGACGGGGGGGCACTATGGCTACACCTTC | CASSLRTGGHYGYTF
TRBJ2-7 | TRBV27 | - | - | TGTGCCAGCAGTTTAACAGGGCTGACCTACGAGCAGTACTTC | CASSLTGLTYEQYF
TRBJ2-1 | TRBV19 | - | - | TGTGCCAGTACCGAGGACAGTATCTCCTACAATGAGCAGTTCTTC | CASTEDSISYNEQFF
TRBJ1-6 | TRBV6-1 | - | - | TGTGCCAGCAGTGAAGCGGACTTAAGCTCACCCCTCCACTTT | CASSEADLSSPLHF
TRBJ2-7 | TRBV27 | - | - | TGTGCCAGCGGACACTACGAGCAGTACTTC | CASGHYEQYF
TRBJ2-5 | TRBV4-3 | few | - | TGCGCCAGCAGCCAGCCTACATTTGTGGGCATCGAGACCCAGTACTTC | CASSQPTFVGIETQYF
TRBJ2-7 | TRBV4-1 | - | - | TGCGCCAGCAGCCACATGACAGGCGACGTAGCCTACGAGCAGTACTTC | CASSHMTGDVAYEQYF
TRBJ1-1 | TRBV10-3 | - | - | TGTGCCACGAGAGCCGACACTGAAGCTTTCTTT | CATRADTEAFF
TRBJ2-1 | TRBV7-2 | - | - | TGTGCCAGCAGCTTAGCGCAGGGAATACTAACCTACAATGAGCAGTTCTTC | CASSLAQGILTYNEQFF
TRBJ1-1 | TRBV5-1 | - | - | TGCGCCAGCAGCAGGACAGACTTGAACACTGAAGCTTTCTTT | CASSRTDLNTEAFF
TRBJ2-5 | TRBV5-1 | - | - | TGCGCCAGCAGCTTGGGAGTAGCCGGGGTGGAGACCCAGTACTTC | CASSLGVAGVETQYF
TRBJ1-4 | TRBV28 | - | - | TGTGCCAGCAGTTTTCCGTCTCCAACTAATGAAAAACTGTTTTTT | CASSFPSPTNEKLFF
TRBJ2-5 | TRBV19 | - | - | TGTGCCAGTAGTATCGGCAGGGAAGAGACCCAGTACTTC | CASSIGREETQYF
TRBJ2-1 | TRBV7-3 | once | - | TGTGCCAGCAGCGTCAGGGGCGGGGGCCAATACAATGAGCAGTTCTTC | CASSVRGGGQYNEQFF
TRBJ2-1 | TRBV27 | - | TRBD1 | TGTGCCAGCAGCTACCAGGGGGCCGTCTACAATGAGCAGTTCTTC | CASSYQGAVYNEQFF
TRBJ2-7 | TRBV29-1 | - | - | TGCAGCGTTGTCTGGGGACACCAGGGCTCCTACGAGCAGTACTTC | CSVVWGHQGSYEQYF
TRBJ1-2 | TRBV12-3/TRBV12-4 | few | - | TGTGCCACCAAAAACAGGGTAAACTATGGCTACACCTTC | CATKNRVNYGYTF
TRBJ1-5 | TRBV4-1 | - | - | TGCGCCAGCAGCCAGAAGATAGGCGGCGCCAATCAGCCCCAGCATTTT | CASSQKIGGANQPQHF
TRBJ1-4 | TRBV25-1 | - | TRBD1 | TGTGCCAGCAGAGAGACAGGGATTAATGAAAAACTGTTTTTT | CASRETGINEKLFF
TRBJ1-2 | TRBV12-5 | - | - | TGTGCTAGTGGTTTGGTTGGCAGGGGCTATGGCTACACCTTC | CASGLVGRGYGYTF
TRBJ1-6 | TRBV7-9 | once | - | TGTGCCAGCAGCTTAGTGTGGACGGAGGTGGGAGATTCACCCCTCCACTTT | CASSLVWTEVGDSPLHF
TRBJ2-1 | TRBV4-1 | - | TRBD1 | TGCGCCAGCAGCCAAGATGGCCAGGGGGCCTACAATGAGCAGTTCTTC | CASSQDGQGAYNEQFF
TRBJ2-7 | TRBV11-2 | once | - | TGTGCCAGCAGCTCGATGACGGGGGTTACCTACGAGCAGTACTTC | CASSSMTGVTYEQYF
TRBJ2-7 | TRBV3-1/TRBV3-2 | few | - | TGTGCCAGCATCCCGGCGGTTTTCGGGGAGCAGTACTTC | CASIPAVFGEQYF
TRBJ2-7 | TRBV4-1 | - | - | TGCGCCAGCAGCGGGGAGGCCAGGCCGTCCTACGAGCAGTACTTC | CASSGEARPSYEQYF
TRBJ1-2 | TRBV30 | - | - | TGTGCCTGGAATCTCGCGAGGGCCGGGCATGGCTACACCTTC | CAWNLARAGHGYTF
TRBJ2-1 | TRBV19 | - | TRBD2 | TGTGCCAGTAGTATAGAGGGGACTAGCGGGGAGAGAAATGAGCAGTTCTTC | CASSIEGTSGERNEQFF
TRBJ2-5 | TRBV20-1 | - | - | TGCAGTGCAGTGGGGAGAGAGACCCAGTACTTC | CSAVGRETQYF
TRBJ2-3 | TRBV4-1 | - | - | TGCGCCAGCAGCCAAGATATAGGGGGATACACAGATACGCAGTATTTT | CASSQDIGGYTDTQYF